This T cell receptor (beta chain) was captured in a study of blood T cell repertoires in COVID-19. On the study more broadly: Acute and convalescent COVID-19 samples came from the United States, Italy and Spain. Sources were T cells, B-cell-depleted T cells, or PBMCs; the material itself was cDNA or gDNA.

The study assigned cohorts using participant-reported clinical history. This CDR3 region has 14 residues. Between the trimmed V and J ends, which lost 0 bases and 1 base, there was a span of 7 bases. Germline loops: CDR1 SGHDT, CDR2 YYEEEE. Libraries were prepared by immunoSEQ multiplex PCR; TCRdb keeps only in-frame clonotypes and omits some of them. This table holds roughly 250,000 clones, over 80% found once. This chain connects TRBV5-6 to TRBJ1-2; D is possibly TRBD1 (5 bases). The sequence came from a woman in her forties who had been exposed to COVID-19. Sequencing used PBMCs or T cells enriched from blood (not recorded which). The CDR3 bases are TGTGCCAGCAGCTTGGGACAGCTTAACTATGGCTACACCTTC. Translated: CASSLGQLNYGYTF.